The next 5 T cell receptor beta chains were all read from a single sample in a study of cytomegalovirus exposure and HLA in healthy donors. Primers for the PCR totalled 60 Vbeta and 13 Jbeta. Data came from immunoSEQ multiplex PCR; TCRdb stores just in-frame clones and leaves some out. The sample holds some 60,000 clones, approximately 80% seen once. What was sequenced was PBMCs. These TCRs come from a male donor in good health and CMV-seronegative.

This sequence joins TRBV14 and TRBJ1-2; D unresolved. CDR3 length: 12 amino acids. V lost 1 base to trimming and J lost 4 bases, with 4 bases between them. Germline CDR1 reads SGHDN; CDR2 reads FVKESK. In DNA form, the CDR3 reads TGTGCCAGCAGCCAAGCTCTCTATGGCTACACCTTC. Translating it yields CASSQALYGYTF. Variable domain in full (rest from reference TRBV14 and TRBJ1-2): EAGVTQFPSHSVIEKGQTVTLRCDPISGHDNLYWYRRVMGKEIKFLLHFVKESKQDESGMPNNRFLAERTGGTYSTLKVQPAELEDSGVYFCASSQALYGYTFGSGTRLTVV.

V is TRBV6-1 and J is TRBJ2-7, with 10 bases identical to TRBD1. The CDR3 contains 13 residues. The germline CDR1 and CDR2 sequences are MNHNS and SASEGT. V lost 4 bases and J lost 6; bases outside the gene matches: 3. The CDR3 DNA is TGTGCCAGCAGTGCCGACAGGGGGCCCGAGCAGTACTTC. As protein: CASSADRGPEQYF.

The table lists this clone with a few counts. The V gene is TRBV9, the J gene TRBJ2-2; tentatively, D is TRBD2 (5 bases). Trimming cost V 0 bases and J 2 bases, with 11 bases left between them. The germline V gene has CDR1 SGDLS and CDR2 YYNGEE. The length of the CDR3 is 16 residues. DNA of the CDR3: TGTGCCAGCAGCGTAGGAGGGTTTCTTAACACCGGGGAGCTGTTTTTT. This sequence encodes CASSVGGFLNTGELFF.

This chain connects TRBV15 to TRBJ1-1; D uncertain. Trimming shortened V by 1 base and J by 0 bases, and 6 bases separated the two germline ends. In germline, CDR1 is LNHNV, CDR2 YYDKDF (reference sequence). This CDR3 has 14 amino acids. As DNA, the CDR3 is TGTGCCACCAGCAGAGTTTCAGTGAACACTGAAGCTTTCTTT. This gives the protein CATSRVSVNTEAFF. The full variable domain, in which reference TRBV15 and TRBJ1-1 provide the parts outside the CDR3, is DAMVIQNPRYQVTQFGKPVTLSCSQTLNHNVMYWYQQKSSQAPKLLFHYYDKDFNNEADTPDNFQSRRPNTSFCFLDIRSPGLGDTAMYLCATSRVSVNTEAFFGQGTRLTVV.

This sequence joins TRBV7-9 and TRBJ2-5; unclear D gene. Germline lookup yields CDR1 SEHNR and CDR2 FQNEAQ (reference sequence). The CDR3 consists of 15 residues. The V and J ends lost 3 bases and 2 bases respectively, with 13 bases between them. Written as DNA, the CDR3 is TGTGCCAGCAGCTTTGGCGAACGCGGACAAGAGACCCAGTACTTC. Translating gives CASSFGERGQETQYF. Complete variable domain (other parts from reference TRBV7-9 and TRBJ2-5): DTGVSQNPRHKITKRGQNVTFRCDPISEHNRLYWYRQTLGQGPEFLTYFQNEAQLEKSRLLSDRFSAERPKGSFSTLEIQRTEQGDSAMYLCASSFGERGQETQYFGPGTRLLVL.